The 3 T cell receptor beta chains below were found in one sample sequenced in a study of radiotherapy plus CTLA-4 blockade in lung cancer. Sequencing was performed with immunoSEQ multiplex PCR; in TCRdb, only in-frame clones are kept and a portion is missing. The table records 50,000 to 65,000 clones, about 76% of them present only once. Sample: peripheral blood, taken from a patient treated with radiotherapy plus ipilimumab. These receptors were obtained from a human donor with non-small cell lung cancer who had a complete response to radiotherapy plus ipilimumab.

This rearrangement joins TRBV25-1 to TRBJ2-1, with a tentative D call TRBD2 (6 bases). Trimming pared 2 bases from V and 8 bases from J, leaving 13 bases between. The CDR3 covers 14 residues. The germline gives CDR1 MGHDK, CDR2 SYGVNS. For the CDR3, the DNA is TGTGCCAGCAGTGAACTCGGGAGTCGGGATGAGCAGTTCTTC. It is translated as CASSELGSRDEQFF.

The rearrangement uses TRBV7-2 and TRBJ2-7, with D possibly matching TRBD1 (5 bases). Germline V gives CDR1 SGHTA, CDR2 FQGNSA. The CDR3 extends over 14 amino acids. The ends were cut back, 1 base at V and 2 bases at J, with 9 bases in the middle. In DNA form, the CDR3 reads TGTGCCAGCAGCTTAGAAAGGACAACCTACGAGCAGTACTTC. Encoded protein: CASSLERTTYEQYF.

The chain couples TRBV19 to TRBJ2-1, with D perhaps TRBD2 (6 bases). From germline, CDR1 is LNHDA and CDR2 SQIVND (reference sequence). V dropped 4 bases and J dropped 7 bases, with 20 bases sitting between them. CDR3 size: 16 residues. The CDR3 here is CASSNSEGRGRNEQFF. The DNA of the CDR3 is TGTGCCAGTAGTAACTCAGAGGGGCGGGGCAGAAATGAGCAGTTCTTC.